This TCR beta chain comes out of a study of TIL therapy for anti-PD-1-resistant metastatic lung cancer. Study summary: Median tumor PD-L1 proportion score was approximately 5.7%.

Time point reported: pre-treatment sample, taken before nivolumab and TIL therapy. Sequencing used immunoSEQ v3. Libraries were sequenced to around 2 million read pairs (survey) or about 4.5-6 million (deep). Repertoires were generated with immunoSEQ multiplex PCR, while TCRdb's copy carries only in-frame clones and drops some. The data hold fewer than 20,000 clones, with 83% observed a single time. Trimming removed 2 bases from V and 7 bases from J; junction bases left unmatched: 6. From germline, CDR1 is MDHEN and CDR2 SYDVKM. The CDR3 covers 16 residues. The clonotype comes from a person between 30 and 80 years old with non-small cell lung cancer. The sequencing used blood, collected at baseline. This chain joins TRBV28 and TRBJ2-1; 12 bases are a match to TRBD2. The CDR3: CASSLLAGGKGNEQFF. CDR3 nucleotides: TGTGCCAGCAGTTTACTAGCGGGGGGGAAAGGTAATGAGCAGTTCTTC.